This T cell receptor (beta chain) was sequenced for a study of T cells in women clearing cervical HPV infection. Profiling relied on immunoSEQ multiplex PCR, and the TCRdb table lists in-frame clones only, not all of them. The sample data list some 30,000 clones. Looked up from germline, CDR1 is SGHRS and CDR2 is YFSETQ. This CDR3 is 15 amino acids long. Notes on this clone: The read gets to within 3 residues of the CDR3 end, and the germline J gene fills in the rest.

The sample was blood buffy coat. This sequence joins TRBV5-1 and TRBJ2-4; 7 nucleotides agree with TRBD1. This clonotype was sampled from a woman aged 18-70 years with a cervical HPV16 infection that either progressed to CIN3+ or cleared (not recorded which). CDR3 bases read: TGCGCCAGCAGCCCGGGATCACCAGGGGGAGAGACT. This codes for CASSPGSPGGET. The whole CDR3 reads CASSPGSPGGETQYF.